This TCR beta chain was sequenced in a study of PD-1 blockade in classical Hodgkin lymphoma. Of note for this clone: Its cognate antigen is unknown.

Indicated time point: cycle 4 day 1 (C4D1), after 5 to 7 weeks of nivolumab. Each patient's relapse followed autologous stem cell transplantation, and brentuximab vedotin exposure varied. Sequencing was performed with immunoSEQ multiplex PCR; in TCRdb, only in-frame clones are kept and a portion is missing. Here the sample spans 64,000 or so clones, less than 95% being singletons. Findings and caveats of the study: For complete responders, baseline diversity was comparable to that of newly diagnosed patients. The causes of the repertoire differences, possibly disease activity or prior therapy, remain undefined.

Per germline, CDR1 SGHRS and CDR2 YFSETQ. CDR3 length: 13 amino acids. Trimming took 0 bases from V and 0 from J, leaving 4 bases between them. V gene TRBV5-1 combines with J gene TRBJ2-7; D call uncertain. The clonotype comes from a human donor with classical Hodgkin lymphoma. Sequenced here: peripheral blood mononuclear cells (PBMCs), sampled before the fourth cycle of nivolumab. In nucleotides, the CDR3 is TGCGCCAGCAGCTTGGCCCTCTCCTACGAGCAGTACTTC. Its protein is CASSLALSYEQYF. Complete variable domain (other parts from reference TRBV5-1 and TRBJ2-7): KAGVTQTPRYLIKTRGQQVTLSCSPISGHRSVSWYQQTPGQGLQFLFEYFSETQRNKGNFPGRFSGRQFSNSRSEMNVSTLELGDSALYLCASSLALSYEQYFGPGTRLTVT.